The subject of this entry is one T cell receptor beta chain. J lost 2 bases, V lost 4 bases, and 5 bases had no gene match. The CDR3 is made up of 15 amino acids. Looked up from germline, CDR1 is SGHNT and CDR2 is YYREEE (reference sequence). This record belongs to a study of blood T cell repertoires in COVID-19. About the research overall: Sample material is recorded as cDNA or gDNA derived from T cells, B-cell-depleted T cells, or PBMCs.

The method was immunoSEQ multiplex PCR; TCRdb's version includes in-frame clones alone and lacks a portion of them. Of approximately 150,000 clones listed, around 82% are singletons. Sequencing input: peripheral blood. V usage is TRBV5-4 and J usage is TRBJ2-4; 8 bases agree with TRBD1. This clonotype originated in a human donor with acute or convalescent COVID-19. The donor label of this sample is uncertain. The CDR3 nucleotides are TGTGCCAGCAGCGGACAGGGATCGACCAAAAACATTCAGTACTTC. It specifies CASSGQGSTKNIQYF.